This T cell receptor beta chain appears in the sequencing data of a study of blood T cells in healthy people across ages. Primers used in a second PCR of roughly 6 to 11 cycles were a sample-barcoded 5' primer and a J-beta primer mix. TCRdb recomputed calls from the 5' RACE reads with MiXCR, one row per CDR3 protein. The table has 1.5 million to 1.9 million distinct CDR3 sequences, about 42% seen once. Isolation of PBMCs gave at least 6 million cells per sample. Germline V gene sequence: CDR1 SGHVS, CDR2 FQNEAQ. The V end was cut by 2 bases, the J end by 8 bases, with 12 bases between. The CDR3 length is 14 residues. Details on this clonotype: Its antigen is unidentified.

General study findings and limits: It was the long-lived donors that had more naive CD4+ cells and higher diversity than aged donors.

The chain employs TRBV7-8 and TRBJ1-4; D unresolved. This TCR came from a woman between 18 and 30 years old in good health. The sequenced material came from blood. For the CDR3, the DNA is TGTGCCAGCAGCTTAAGCCTGCGGGGAGAAAAACTGTTTTTT. It codes for CASSLSLRGEKLFF. Variable domain in full (rest from reference TRBV7-8 and TRBJ1-4): GAGVSQSPRYKVAKRGQDVALRCDPISGHVSLFWYQQALGQGPEFLTYFQNEAQLDKSGLPSDRFFAERPEGSVSTLKIQRTQQEDSAVYLCASSLSLRGEKLFFGSGTQLSVL.